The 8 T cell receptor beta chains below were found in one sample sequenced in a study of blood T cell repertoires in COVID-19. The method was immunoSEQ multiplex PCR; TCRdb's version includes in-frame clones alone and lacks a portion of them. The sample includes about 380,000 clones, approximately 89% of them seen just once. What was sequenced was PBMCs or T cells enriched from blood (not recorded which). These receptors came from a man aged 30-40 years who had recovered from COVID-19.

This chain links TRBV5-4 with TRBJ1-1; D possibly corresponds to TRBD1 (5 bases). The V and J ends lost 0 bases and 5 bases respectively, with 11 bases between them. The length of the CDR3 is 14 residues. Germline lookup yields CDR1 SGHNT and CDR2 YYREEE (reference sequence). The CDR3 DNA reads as TGTGCCAGCAGCTTGGATCAGGGAGGAACTGAAGCTTTCTTT. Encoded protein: CASSLDQGGTEAFF.

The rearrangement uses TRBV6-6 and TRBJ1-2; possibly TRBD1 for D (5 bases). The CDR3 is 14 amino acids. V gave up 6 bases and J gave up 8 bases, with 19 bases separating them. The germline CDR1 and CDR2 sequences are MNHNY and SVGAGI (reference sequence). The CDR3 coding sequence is TGTGCCAGCAGGAGCGGGGGATCCCCTAGGGGCTACACCTTC. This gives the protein CASRSGGSPRGYTF.

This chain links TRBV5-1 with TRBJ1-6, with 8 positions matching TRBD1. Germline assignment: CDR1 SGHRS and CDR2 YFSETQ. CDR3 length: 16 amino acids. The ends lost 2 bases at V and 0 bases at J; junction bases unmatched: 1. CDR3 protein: CASSFGTGSYNSPLHF. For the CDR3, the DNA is TGCGCCAGCAGCTTCGGGACAGGCTCCTATAATTCACCCCTCCACTTT.

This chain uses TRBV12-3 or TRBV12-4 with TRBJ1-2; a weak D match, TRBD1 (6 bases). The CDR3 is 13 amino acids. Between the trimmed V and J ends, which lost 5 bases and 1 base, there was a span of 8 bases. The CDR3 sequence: CASSNRVNYGYTF. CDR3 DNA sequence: TGTGCCAGCAGTAACAGGGTTAACTATGGCTACACCTTC.

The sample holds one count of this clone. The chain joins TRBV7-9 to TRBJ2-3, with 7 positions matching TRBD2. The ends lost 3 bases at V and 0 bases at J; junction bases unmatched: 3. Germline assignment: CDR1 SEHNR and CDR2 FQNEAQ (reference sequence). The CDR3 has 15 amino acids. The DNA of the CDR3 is TGTGCCAGCAGCTTTAGCGGGCCTAGCACAGATACGCAGTATTTT. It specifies CASSFSGPSTDTQYF.

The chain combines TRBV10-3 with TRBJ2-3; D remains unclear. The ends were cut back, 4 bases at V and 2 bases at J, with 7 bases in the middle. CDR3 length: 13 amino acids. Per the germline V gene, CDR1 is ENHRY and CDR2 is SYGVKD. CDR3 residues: CAISGMATDTQYF. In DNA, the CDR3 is TGTGCCATCAGTGGCATGGCCACAGATACGCAGTATTTT.

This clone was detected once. As DNA, the CDR3 is TGCGCCAGCAGCTCCGTATCGGTCCTAAATGAGCAGTTCTTC. Amino acid sequence: CASSSVSVLNEQFF. The gene calls are TRBV5-1 and TRBJ2-1; D not certain. V dropped 3 bases and J dropped 7 bases, with 14 bases sitting between them. The CDR3 totals 14 residues. Germline-derived CDR1 and CDR2 are SGHRS and YFSETQ.

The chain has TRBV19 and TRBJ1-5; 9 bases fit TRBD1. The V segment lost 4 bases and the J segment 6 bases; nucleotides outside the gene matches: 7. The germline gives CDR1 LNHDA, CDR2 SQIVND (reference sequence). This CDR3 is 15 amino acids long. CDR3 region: CASSTQGQGGQPQHF. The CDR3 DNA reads TGTGCCAGTAGTACACAGGGACAGGGCGGTCAGCCCCAGCATTTT.